This T cell receptor (beta chain) was sequenced in a study of Tregs in tolerant kidney transplant recipients. The protocol was immunoSEQ multiplex PCR, while the TCRdb copy is restricted to in-frame clones and leaves out a portion. The sample lists 75,000 to 85,000 clones; 75% to 95% were seen once. The CDR3 contains 15 residues. Germline CDR1 is SGHAT and CDR2 is FQNNGV. V lost 4 bases, J lost 6 bases, and 18 bases lay in between. Sequences were derived from Tregs from blood, sampled before the transplant. This sequence was found in a human donor who received a combined kidney and bone marrow transplant. The V gene is TRBV11-2, the J gene TRBJ1-1; no reliable D call. For the CDR3, the DNA is TGTGCCAGCAGCTCCAGACCGGTCCTTACACCTGAAGCTTTCTTT. It codes for CASSSRPVLTPEAFF.